The clone carrying this T cell receptor beta chain was picked up a small number of times. Its antigen is undetermined. These data come from a study of human T cells and chemical hapten exposure. Whole-study context: All patients underwent weekly scalp dosing with diphenylcyclopropenone for the full roughly 24-week study.

General study findings and limits: Significantly more large CDR3 similarity clusters were formed by expanded TCRs than by controls. Alopecia affected the donors, so their immune response may differ from healthy people's.

Each CDR3 protein is one row after TCRdb ran MiXCR on the RACE reads. The sample shows around 50,000 distinct CDR3 sequences, around 9.5% of them seen only once. Trimming shortened V by 2 bases and J by 2 bases, and 9 bases separated the two germline ends. The CDR3 totals 14 residues. Looked up from germline, CDR1 is SGHRS and CDR2 is YFSETQ. Time point denoted: patch test 2, 6 weeks after DPC sensitization. Treatment in this sample: therapeutic diphenylcyclopropenone sensitization with weekly scalp DPC. The chain links TRBV5-1 to TRBJ2-3; D gene ambiguous. The TCR originated in a woman aged 45-65 years with alopecia areata. Some clones in this sample may be carry-over from other donors' samples. The starting material was whole blood, obtained in connection with sensitization to the hapten diphenylcyclopropenone (DPC). DNA of the CDR3: TGCGCCAGCAGCTTTTACGACGACACAGATACGCAGTATTTT. Residues: CASSFYDDTDTQYF.